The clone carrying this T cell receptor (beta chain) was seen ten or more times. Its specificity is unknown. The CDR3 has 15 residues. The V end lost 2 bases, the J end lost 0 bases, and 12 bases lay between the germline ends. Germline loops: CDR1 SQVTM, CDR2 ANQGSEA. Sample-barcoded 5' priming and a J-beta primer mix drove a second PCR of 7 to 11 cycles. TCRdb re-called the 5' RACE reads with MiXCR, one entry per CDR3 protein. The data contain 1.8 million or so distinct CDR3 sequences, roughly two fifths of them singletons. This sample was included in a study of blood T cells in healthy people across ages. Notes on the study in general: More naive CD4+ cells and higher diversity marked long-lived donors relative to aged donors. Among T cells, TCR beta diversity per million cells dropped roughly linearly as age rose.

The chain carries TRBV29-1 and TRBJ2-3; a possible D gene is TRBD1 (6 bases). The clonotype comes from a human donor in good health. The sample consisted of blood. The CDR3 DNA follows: TGCAGCGTTGAACCCGGGACACCTAGCACAGATACGCAGTATTTT. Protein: CSVEPGTPSTDTQYF.